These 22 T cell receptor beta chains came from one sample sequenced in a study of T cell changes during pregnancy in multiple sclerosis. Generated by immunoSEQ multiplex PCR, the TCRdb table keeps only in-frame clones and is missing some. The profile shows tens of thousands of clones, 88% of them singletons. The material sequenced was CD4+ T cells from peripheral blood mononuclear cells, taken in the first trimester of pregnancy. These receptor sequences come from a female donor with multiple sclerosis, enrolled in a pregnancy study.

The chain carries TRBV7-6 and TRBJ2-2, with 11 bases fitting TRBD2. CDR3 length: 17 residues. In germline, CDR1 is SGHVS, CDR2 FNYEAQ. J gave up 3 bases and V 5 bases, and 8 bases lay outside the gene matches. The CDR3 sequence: CASSLRVLAGDTGELFF. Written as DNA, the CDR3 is TGTGCCAGCAGCCTACGAGTACTAGCGGGGGACACCGGGGAGCTGTTTTTT.

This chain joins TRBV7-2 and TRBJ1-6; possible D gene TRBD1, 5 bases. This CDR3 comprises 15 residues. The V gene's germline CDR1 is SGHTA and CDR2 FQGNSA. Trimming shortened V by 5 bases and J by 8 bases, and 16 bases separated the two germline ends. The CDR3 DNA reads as TGTGCCAGCAGCCTCGGGGGGGGTGAGTATTCACCCCTCCACTTT. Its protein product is CASSLGGGEYSPLHF.

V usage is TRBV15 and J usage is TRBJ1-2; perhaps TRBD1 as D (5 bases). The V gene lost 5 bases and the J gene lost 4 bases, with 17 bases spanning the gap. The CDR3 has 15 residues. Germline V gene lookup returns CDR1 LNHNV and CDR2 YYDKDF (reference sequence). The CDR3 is CATSPPLQGPYGYTF. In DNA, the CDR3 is TGTGCCACCAGCCCCCCACTCCAGGGCCCCTATGGCTACACCTTC.

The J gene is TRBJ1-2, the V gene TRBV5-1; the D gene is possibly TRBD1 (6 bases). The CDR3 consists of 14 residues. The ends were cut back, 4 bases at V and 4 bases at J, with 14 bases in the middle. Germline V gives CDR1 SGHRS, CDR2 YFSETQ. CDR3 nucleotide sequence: TGCGCCAGCAGCACAGGGTGGGATAGCTATGGCTACACCTTC. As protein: CASSTGWDSYGYTF.

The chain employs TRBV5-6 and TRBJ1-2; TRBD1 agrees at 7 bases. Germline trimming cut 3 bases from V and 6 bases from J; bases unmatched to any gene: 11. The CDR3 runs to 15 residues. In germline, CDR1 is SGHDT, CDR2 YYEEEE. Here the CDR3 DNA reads TGTGCCAGCAGCTCGGCGACAGGGTTAAGGGATGGCTACACCTTC. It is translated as CASSSATGLRDGYTF.

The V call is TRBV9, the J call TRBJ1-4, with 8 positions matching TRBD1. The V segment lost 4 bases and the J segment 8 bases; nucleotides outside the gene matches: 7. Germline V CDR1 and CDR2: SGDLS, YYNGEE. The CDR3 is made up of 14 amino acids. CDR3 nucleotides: TGTGCCAGCAGCCCAGGGGGCGCAGGGGAAAAACTGTTTTTT. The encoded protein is CASSPGGAGEKLFF.

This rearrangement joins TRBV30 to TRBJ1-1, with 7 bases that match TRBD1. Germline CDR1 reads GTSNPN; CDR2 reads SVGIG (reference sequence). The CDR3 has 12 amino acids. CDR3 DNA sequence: TGTGCGTCGGGACAGTTGAACACTGAAGCTTTCTTT. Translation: CASGQLNTEAFF.

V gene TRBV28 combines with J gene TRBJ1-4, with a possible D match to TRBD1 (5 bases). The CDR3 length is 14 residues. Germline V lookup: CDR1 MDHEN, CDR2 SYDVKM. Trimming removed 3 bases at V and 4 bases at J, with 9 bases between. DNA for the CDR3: TGTGCCAGCAGTTTCAAAAGGGGTAATGAAAAACTGTTTTTT. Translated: CASSFKRGNEKLFF.

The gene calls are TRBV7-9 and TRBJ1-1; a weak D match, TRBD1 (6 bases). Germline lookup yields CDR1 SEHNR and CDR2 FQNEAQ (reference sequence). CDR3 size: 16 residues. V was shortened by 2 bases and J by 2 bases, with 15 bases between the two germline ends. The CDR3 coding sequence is TGTGCCAGCAGCTTAAGGGGGGGGCATATTAACACTGAAGCTTTCTTT. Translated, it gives CASSLRGGHINTEAFF.

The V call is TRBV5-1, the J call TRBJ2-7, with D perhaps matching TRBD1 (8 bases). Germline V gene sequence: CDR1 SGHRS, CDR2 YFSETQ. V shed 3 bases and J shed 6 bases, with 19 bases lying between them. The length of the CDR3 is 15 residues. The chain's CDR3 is CASSYRTGGGGEQYF. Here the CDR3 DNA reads TGCGCCAGCAGCTACCGTACAGGGGGAGGGGGCGAGCAGTACTTC. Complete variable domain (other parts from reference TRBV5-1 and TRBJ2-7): KAGVTQTPRYLIKTRGQQVTLSCSPISGHRSVSWYQQTPGQGLQFLFEYFSETQRNKGNFPGRFSGRQFSNSRSEMNVSTLELGDSALYLCASSYRTGGGGEQYFGPGTRLTVT.

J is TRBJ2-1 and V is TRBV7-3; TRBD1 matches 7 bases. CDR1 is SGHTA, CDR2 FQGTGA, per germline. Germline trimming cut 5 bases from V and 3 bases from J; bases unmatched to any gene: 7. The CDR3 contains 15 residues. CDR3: CASSPQGVVYNEQFF. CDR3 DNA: TGTGCCAGCAGCCCCCAGGGGGTAGTCTACAATGAGCAGTTCTTC.

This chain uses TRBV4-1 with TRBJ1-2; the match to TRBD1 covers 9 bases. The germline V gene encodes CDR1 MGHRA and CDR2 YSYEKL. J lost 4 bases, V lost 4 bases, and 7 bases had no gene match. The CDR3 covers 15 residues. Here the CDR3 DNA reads TGCGCCAGCAGCCCAGCACAGGGGGCCCTCTATGGCTACACCTTC. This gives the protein CASSPAQGALYGYTF.

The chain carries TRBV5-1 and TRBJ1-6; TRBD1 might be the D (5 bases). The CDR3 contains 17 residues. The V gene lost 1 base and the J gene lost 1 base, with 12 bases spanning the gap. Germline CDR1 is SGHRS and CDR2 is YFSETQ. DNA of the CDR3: TGCGCCAGCAGCTTGAACGGGGGTGGTTCCTATAATTCACCCCTCCACTTT. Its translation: CASSLNGGGSYNSPLHF. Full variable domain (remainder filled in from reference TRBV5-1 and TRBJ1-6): KAGVTQTPRYLIKTRGQQVTLSCSPISGHRSVSWYQQTPGQGLQFLFEYFSETQRNKGNFPGRFSGRQFSNSRSEMNVSTLELGDSALYLCASSLNGGGSYNSPLHFGNGTRLTVT.

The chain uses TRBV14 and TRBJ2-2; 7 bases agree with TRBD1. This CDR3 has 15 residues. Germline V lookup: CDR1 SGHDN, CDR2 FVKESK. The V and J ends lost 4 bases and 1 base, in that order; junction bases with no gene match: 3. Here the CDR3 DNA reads TGTGCCAGCAGCCGGGGACAGAGGAACACCGGGGAGCTGTTTTTT. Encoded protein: CASSRGQRNTGELFF.

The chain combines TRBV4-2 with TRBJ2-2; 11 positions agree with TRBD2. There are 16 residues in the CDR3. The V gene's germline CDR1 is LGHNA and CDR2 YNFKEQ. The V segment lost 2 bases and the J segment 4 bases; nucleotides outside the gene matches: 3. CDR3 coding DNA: TGTGCCAGCAGCCAACTTAGCGGGGGGGCCACCGGGGAGCTGTTTTTT. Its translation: CASSQLSGGATGELFF.

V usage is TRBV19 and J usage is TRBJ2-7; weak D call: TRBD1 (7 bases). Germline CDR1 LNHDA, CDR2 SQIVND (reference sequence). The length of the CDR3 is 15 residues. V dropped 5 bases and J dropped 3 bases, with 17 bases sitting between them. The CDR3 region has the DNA TGTGCCAGTAGTCCCCAGGGGGGATTCGACTACGAGCAGTACTTC. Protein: CASSPQGGFDYEQYF. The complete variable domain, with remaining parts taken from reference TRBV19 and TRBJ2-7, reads DGGITQSPKYLFRKEGQNVTLSCEQNLNHDAMYWYRQDPGQGLRLIYYSQIVNDFQKGDIAEGYSVSREKKESFPLTVTSAQKNPTAFYLCASSPQGGFDYEQYFGPGTRLTVT.

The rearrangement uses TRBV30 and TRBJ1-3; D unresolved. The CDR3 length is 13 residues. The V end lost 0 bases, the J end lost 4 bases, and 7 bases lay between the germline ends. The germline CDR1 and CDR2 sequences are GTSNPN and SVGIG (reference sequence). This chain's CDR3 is CAWSVLGGNTIYF. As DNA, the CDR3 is TGTGCCTGGAGTGTACTGGGCGGAAACACCATATATTTT. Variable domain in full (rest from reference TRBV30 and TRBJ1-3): SQTIHQWPATLVQPVGSPLSLECTVEGTSNPNLYWYRQAAGRGLQLLFYSVGIGQISSEVPQNLSASRPQDRQFILSSKKLLLSDSGFYLCAWSVLGGNTIYFGEGSWLTVV.

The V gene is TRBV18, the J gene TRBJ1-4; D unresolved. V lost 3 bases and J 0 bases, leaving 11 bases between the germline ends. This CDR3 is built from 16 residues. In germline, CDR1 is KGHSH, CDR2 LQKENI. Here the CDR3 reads CASSPISRATNEKLFF. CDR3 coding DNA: TGTGCCAGCTCACCTATTTCCCGTGCAACTAATGAAAAACTGTTTTTT.

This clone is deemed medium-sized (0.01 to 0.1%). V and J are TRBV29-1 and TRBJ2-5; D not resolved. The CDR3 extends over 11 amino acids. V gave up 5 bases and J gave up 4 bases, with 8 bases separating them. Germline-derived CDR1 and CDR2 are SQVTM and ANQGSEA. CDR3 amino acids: CSVSPGETQYF. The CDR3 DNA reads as TGCAGCGTTAGTCCGGGAGAGACCCAGTACTTC.

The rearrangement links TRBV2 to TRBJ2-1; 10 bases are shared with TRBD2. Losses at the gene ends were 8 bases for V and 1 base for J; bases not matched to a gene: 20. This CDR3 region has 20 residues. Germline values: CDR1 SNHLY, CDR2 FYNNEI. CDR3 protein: CASVGARTSGTLQSYNEQFF. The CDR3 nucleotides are TGTGCCAGCGTGGGGGCCAGGACTAGCGGAACACTACAATCCTACAATGAGCAGTTCTTC.

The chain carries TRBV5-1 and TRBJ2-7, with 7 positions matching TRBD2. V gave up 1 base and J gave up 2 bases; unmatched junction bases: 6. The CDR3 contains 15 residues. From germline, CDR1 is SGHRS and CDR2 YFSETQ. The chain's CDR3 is CASSLLPGGPYEQYF. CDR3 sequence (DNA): TGCGCCAGCAGCTTGCTCCCGGGGGGACCCTACGAGCAGTACTTC. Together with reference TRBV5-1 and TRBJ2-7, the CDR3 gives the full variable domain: KAGVTQTPRYLIKTRGQQVTLSCSPISGHRSVSWYQQTPGQGLQFLFEYFSETQRNKGNFPGRFSGRQFSNSRSEMNVSTLELGDSALYLCASSLLPGGPYEQYFGPGTRLTVT.

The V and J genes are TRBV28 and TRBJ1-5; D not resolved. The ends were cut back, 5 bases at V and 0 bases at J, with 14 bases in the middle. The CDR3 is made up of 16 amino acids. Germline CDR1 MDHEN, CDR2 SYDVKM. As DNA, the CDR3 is TGTGCCAGCAGTCTGCCTCAGATTTATAGCAATCAGCCCCAGCATTTT. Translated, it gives CASSLPQIYSNQPQHF. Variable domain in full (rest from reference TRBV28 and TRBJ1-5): DVKVTQSSRYLVKRTGEKVFLECVQDMDHENMFWYRQDPGLGLRLIYFSYDVKMKEKGDIPEGYSVSREKKERFSLILESASTNQTSMYLCASSLPQIYSNQPQHFGDGTRLSIL.